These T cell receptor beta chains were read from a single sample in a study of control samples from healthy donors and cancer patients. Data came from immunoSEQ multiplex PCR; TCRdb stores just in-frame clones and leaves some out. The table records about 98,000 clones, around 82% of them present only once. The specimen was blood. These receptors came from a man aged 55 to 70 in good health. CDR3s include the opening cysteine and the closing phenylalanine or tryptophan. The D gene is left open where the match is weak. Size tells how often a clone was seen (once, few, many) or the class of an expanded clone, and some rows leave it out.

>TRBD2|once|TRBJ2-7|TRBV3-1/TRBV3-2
CASSQGLAVDYEQYF
TGTGCCAGCAGCCAAGGACTAGCGGTGGACTACGAGCAGTACTTC
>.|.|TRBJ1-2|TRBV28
CASITGGGSDSTF
TGTGCCAGCATTACTGGAGGGGGGTCCGACTCCACCTTC
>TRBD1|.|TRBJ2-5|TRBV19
CASSIGPLQGAETQYF
TGTGCCAGTAGTATAGGCCCCCTACAGGGGGCAGAGACCCAGTACTTC
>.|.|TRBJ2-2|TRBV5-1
CASRRWGGLEAGELFF
TGCGCCAGCAGGCGTTGGGGGGGCCTAGAAGCCGGGGAGCTGTTTTTT
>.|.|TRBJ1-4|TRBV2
CASSPTNEKLFF
TGTGCCTCGTCTCCAACTAATGAAAAACTGTTTTTT
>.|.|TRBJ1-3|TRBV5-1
CASSLGPNSGNTIYF
TGCGCCAGCAGCTTGGGTCCGAACTCTGGAAACACCATATATTTT
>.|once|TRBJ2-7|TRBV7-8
CASSLDVGTYEQYF
TGTGCCAGCAGCTTAGATGTGGGGACCTACGAGCAGTACTTC
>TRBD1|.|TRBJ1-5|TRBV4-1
CASSTPGGPQHF
TGCGCCAGCAGCACACCAGGGGGGCCCCAGCATTTT
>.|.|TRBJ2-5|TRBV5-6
CASSLELQGGETQYF
TGTGCCAGCAGCTTGGAGTTGCAGGGTGGGGAGACCCAGTACTTC
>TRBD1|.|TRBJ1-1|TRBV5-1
CASSRDRVNTEAFF
TGCGCCAGCAGCCGAGACAGGGTGAACACTGAAGCTTTCTTT
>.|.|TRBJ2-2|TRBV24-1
CATSDLRGSESGELFF
TGTGCCACCAGTGATTTGAGGGGCTCGGAGTCCGGGGAGCTGTTTTTT
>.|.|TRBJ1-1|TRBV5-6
CASSLGRRIQGAEAFF
TGTGCCAGCAGCCTCGGTCGAAGGATCCAAGGAGCTGAAGCTTTCTTT
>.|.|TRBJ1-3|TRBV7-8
CASIGPGATGNTIYF
TGTGCCAGCATCGGGCCGGGGGCAACTGGAAACACCATATATTTT
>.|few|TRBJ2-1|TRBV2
CASSAPLGGEEQFF
TGTGCCAGCAGTGCTCCCTTGGGGGGAGAGGAGCAGTTCTTC
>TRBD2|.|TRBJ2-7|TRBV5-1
CASSGGLAGIGYEQYF
TGCGCCAGCAGCGGGGGACTAGCGGGAATCGGCTACGAGCAGTACTTC
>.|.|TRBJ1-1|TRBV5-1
CASSYEQGKGAFF
TGCGCCAGCAGCTACGAACAGGGTAAGGGAGCTTTCTTT
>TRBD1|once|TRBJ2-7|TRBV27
CASSPRTGTGVSYEQYF
TGTGCCAGCAGTCCACGTACCGGGACAGGAGTCTCCTACGAGCAGTACTTC
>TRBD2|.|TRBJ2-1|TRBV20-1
CSASKAGGPGEQFF
TGCAGTGCTAGTAAAGCGGGAGGGCCCGGGGAGCAGTTCTTC
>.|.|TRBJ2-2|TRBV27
CASSHGGYTGELFF
TGTGCCAGCTCCCATGGGGGGTATACCGGGGAGCTGTTTTTT
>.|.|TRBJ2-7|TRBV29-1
CSVGWDFDSYEQYF
TGCAGCGTCGGTTGGGACTTCGACTCCTACGAGCAGTACTTC
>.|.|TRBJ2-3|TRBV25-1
CASSEYGTDTQYF
TGTGCCAGCAGTGAATACGGGACAGATACGCAGTATTTT
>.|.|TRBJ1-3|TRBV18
CASSPSQGGSGNTIYF
TGTGCCAGCTCACCATCCCAAGGGGGCTCTGGAAACACCATATATTTT
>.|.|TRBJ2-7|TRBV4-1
CASSQDRSTGSYEQYF
TGCGCCAGCAGCCAAGATCGGAGTACCGGCTCCTACGAGCAGTACTTC
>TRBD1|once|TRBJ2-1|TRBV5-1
CASSRRQGSSYNEQFF
TGCGCCAGCAGCCGTAGACAGGGGAGCTCCTACAATGAGCAGTTCTTC
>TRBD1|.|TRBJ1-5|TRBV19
CASRSRSDRGNQPQHF
TGTGCCAGTAGGAGCCGATCCGACAGGGGAAATCAGCCCCAGCATTTT
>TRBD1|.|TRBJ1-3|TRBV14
CASSQTGGPGNTIYF
TGTGCCAGCAGCCAGACAGGGGGGCCTGGAAACACCATATATTTT
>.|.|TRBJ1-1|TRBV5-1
CASSLNLGNTEAFF
TGCGCCAGCAGCTTGAATCTGGGGAACACTGAAGCTTTCTTT
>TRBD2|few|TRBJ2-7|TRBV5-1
CASSWTSGGPYEQYF
TGCGCCAGCAGCTGGACTAGCGGGGGGCCCTACGAGCAGTACTTC
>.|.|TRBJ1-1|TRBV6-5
CASTSMGRVAEAFF
TGTGCCAGCACCAGTATGGGAAGGGTCGCTGAAGCTTTCTTT
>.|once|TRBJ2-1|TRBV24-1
CATSPLSGVHDEQFF
TGTGCCACCAGTCCTCTATCGGGAGTGCACGATGAGCAGTTCTTC
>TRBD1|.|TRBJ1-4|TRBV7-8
CASSLARGPGRAANEKLFF
TGTGCCAGCAGCTTAGCGAGGGGGCCAGGGAGGGCGGCTAATGAAAAACTGTTTTTT
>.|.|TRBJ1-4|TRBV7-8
CASGKRQGGEKLFF
TGTGCCAGCGGAAAAAGGCAGGGTGGTGAAAAACTGTTTTTT
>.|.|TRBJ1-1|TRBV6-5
CASSSTASRVF
TGTGCCAGCAGTTCGACGGCGAGCCGGGTCTTT
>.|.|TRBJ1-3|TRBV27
CASSFNADWDAGNTIYF
TGTGCCAGCAGTTTCAACGCCGACTGGGACGCCGGAAACACCATATATTTT
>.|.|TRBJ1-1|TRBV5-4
CASSWFSSRNTEAFF
TGTGCCAGCAGCTGGTTCTCATCCCGGAACACTGAAGCTTTCTTT
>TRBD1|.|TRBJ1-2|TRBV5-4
CASSATGGASYGYTF
TGTGCCAGCAGCGCTACAGGGGGCGCGAGTTATGGCTACACCTTC
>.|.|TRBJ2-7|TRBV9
CASSVLGAAGSYEQYF
TGTGCCAGCAGCGTACTAGGGGCCGCGGGCTCCTACGAGCAGTACTTC
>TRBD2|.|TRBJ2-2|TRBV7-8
CASSQRKTSGRVQMNTGELFF
TGTGCCAGCAGCCAAAGGAAGACTAGCGGGAGGGTTCAGATGAACACCGGGGAGCTGTTTTTT
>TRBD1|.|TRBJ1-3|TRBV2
CASSLTGTGNTIYF
TGTGCCAGCAGTCTGACAGGGACTGGAAACACCATATATTTT
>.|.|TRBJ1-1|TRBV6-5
CASRGRMNTEAFF
TGTGCCAGCAGGGGACGGATGAACACTGAAGCTTTCTTT